Below, 9 T cell receptor beta chains from the same sample are listed, as sequenced in a study of T-cell memory formation after mild COVID-19. TCRdb recomputed calls from the 5' RACE reads with MiXCR, one row per CDR3 protein. The sample contains 80,000 to 90,000 distinct CDR3 sequences, around 27% of which appear only once. Specimen: PBMCs or a T cell subset sorted from them (not recorded which). These receptors came from a man aged 18 to 29 who had mild COVID-19 (a few samples of this study predate the infection). Cell type and time point are not known.

This clonotype appeared a few times. The chain recombines TRBV4-3 with TRBJ2-2, with 7 bases fitting TRBD1. The germline gives CDR1 LGHNA, CDR2 YSLEER. V gave up 4 bases and J gave up 1 base; unmatched junction bases: 6. The CDR3 is 16 residues long. The CDR3 is CASSPIYRGNTGELFF. Written as DNA, the CDR3 is TGCGCCAGCAGCCCTATATACAGGGGGAACACCGGGGAGCTGTTTTTT.

The chain carries TRBV9 and TRBJ1-1; D may be TRBD1 (6 bases). CDR1 and CDR2 (germline): SGDLS, YYNGEE. Trimming took off 0 bases at V and 6 bases at J, with 12 bases between the two ends. CDR3 size: 14 residues. CDR3 region: CASSVEEGVAEAFF. In nucleotides, the CDR3 is TGTGCCAGCAGCGTAGAAGAGGGGGTCGCTGAAGCTTTCTTT. Full variable domain (missing parts from reference TRBV9 and TRBJ1-1): DSGVTQTPKHLITATGQRVTLRCSPRSGDLSVYWYQQSLDQGLQFLIQYYNGEERAKGNILERFSAQQFPDLHSELNLSSLELGDSALYFCASSVEEGVAEAFFGQGTRLTVV.

This rearrangement joins TRBV7-9 to TRBJ2-5; TRBD1 aligns across 8 bases. With 5 bases clipped from V and 13 bases from J, the junction kept 15 bases outside the gene matches. Germline V CDR1 and CDR2: SEHNR, FQNEAQ (reference sequence). The CDR3 totals 14 residues. This CDR3 reads CASSPPGSGQGAYF. In nucleotides, the CDR3 is TGTGCCAGCAGCCCACCGGGGAGTGGGCAGGGGGCGTACTTC.

The chain uses TRBV11-2 and TRBJ2-3; D could derive from TRBD1 or TRBD2 (7 bases each). Trimming cost V 5 bases and J 11 bases, with 14 bases left between them. From germline, CDR1 is SGHAT and CDR2 FQNNGV. This CDR3 has 12 amino acids. CDR3 nucleotide sequence: TGTGCCAGCAGCCCCCAGGGGGGGCAGCAGTATTTT. This sequence encodes CASSPQGGQQYF. Filled out from reference TRBV11-2 and TRBJ2-3, the complete variable domain reads EAGVAQSPRYKIIEKRQSVAFWCNPISGHATLYWYQQILGQGPKLLIQFQNNGVVDDSQLPKDRFSAERLKGVDSTLKIQPAKLEDSAVYLCASSPQGGQQYFGPGTRLTVL.

The chain couples TRBV9 to TRBJ1-2; no definite D call. Trimming removed 4 bases at V and 6 bases at J, with 16 bases between. This CDR3 is 14 amino acids long. In germline, CDR1 is SGDLS, CDR2 YYNGEE. The CDR3 is CASSSRTVLDGYTF. Written as DNA, the CDR3 is TGTGCCAGCAGCTCGCGGACGGTATTGGATGGCTACACCTTC.

The table lists this clonotype with a few counts. V gene TRBV12-3 or TRBV12-4 combines with J gene TRBJ1-5; D not resolved. The CDR3 runs to 15 residues. Trimming shortened V by 3 bases and J by 0 bases, and 9 bases separated the two germline ends. DNA for the CDR3: TGTGCCAGCAGTTTTGGGGTCTATAGCAATCAGCCCCAGCATTTT. This codes for CASSFGVYSNQPQHF.

The chain carries TRBV10-3 and TRBJ2-2; 8 positions agree with TRBD1. Germline V gene lookup returns CDR1 ENHRY and CDR2 SYGVKD. Losses at the gene ends were 4 bases for V and 1 base for J; bases not matched to a gene: 2. This CDR3 is 15 amino acids long. CDR3 residues: CAISGGTGNTGELFF. For the CDR3, the DNA is TGTGCCATCAGTGGCGGGACAGGGAACACCGGGGAGCTGTTTTTT.

This clonotype was counted ten times or more. The CDR3 is CASSLAVGGQLQYF. CDR3 DNA sequence: TGTGCCAGCAGTTTAGCGGTTGGCGGGCAGTTACAGTATTTT. The V and J genes are TRBV12-3 or TRBV12-4 and TRBJ2-3; maybe TRBD2 (5 bases). The CDR3 totals 14 residues. V was clipped by 0 bases and J by 12 bases, with 16 bases between them.

The chain couples TRBV28 to TRBJ2-5, with 9 bases matching TRBD1. The CDR3 has 15 amino acids. V lost 6 bases to trimming and J lost 5 bases; unmatched junction nucleotides: 10. CDR1 MDHEN and CDR2 SYDVKM come from the germline V gene. The CDR3 DNA reads TGTGCCAGCAGCACCGGGACAGGGCATTTGGAGACCCAGTACTTC. Translated: CASSTGTGHLETQYF.